Sequencing of this TCR beta chain was carried out in a study of naive and memory T cell subsets. Per germline, CDR1 SGHDN and CDR2 FVKESK. Germline trimming cut 3 bases from V and 4 bases from J; bases unmatched to any gene: 6. The CDR3 has 15 residues. After the first PCR, alpha and beta chain libraries were processed separately. After CD4 positive bead selection, the CD4-negative fraction gave CD8 T cells. The beta constant-region primer was an equimolar mix of two oligonucleotides covering TRBC1 and TRBC2. The ligated cDNA underwent four PCR rounds using SP2 and nested alpha and beta constant-region primers. TCRdb reanalysed the UMI-ligation and nested PCR reads using MiXCR and keeps one entry per CDR3 protein. The table shows some 80,000 distinct CDR3 sequences, with roughly 9.3% occurring only once.

This clonotype was obtained from a human donor in good health. Source material: naive CD8+ T cells from blood. The chain recombines TRBV14 with TRBJ2-7, with 10 nucleotides matching TRBD1. The CDR3, as DNA: TGTGCCAGCAGCCACCGGGACAGGGGTCCTTACGAGCAGTACTTC. It yields the protein CASSHRDRGPYEQYF.